The T cell receptor (beta chain) described here comes from a study of Ad26.COV2.S vaccination and SARS-CoV-2 variants. Broader study findings: Analyses of TCR breadth and depth may have underestimated total T cell responses. Responses of spike-specific T cells (both CD8+ and CD4+) reportedly showed substantial breadth after vaccination.

The data were produced by immunoSEQ multiplex PCR, yet TCRdb's version contains in-frame clones alone and is incomplete. The sample carries 300,000 to 400,000 clones, 90% to 95% recorded once. Comment on this clone: As yet, its antigen is unknown.

The clonotype originates from a human donor who had recovered from COVID-19. The sequencing here drew on peripheral blood, taken after recovery from COVID-19.

The CDR3 DNA reads TGTGCCAGCAGCCGGGGGACCGGGGAGCTGTTTTTT. Amino acid sequence: CASSRGTGELFF. The chain has TRBV9 and TRBJ2-2; D is possibly TRBD2 (6 bases). Germline CDR1 SGDLS, CDR2 YYNGEE. This CDR3 spans 12 amino acids. Trimming removed 4 bases from V and 5 bases from J, with 6 bases in between.